The 17 T cell receptor beta chains given below trace back to one sample, sequenced in a study of radiotherapy plus CTLA-4 blockade in lung cancer. The method was immunoSEQ multiplex PCR; TCRdb's version includes in-frame clones alone and lacks a portion of them. The sample includes some 62,000 clones, around 77% of them seen just once. The source was peripheral blood, collected from a patient treated with radiotherapy plus ipilimumab. The receptors derive from a human donor with non-small cell lung cancer who had a complete response to radiotherapy plus ipilimumab.

The CDR3 DNA is TGTGCCAGCACCTGGGACGGTGGCTACACCTTC. The encoded protein is CASTWDGGYTF. The V call is TRBV6-5, the J call TRBJ1-2; maybe TRBD1 (5 bases). Trimming shortened V by 7 bases and J by 7 bases, and 10 bases separated the two germline ends. Germline lookup yields CDR1 MNHEY and CDR2 SVGAGI. The CDR3 is 11 residues long.

This clone was found once. The chain combines TRBV30 with TRBJ2-2; TRBD1 might be the D (6 bases). This CDR3 comprises 16 residues. Trimming left V 0 bases short and J 1 base short, with 12 bases between. CDR1 GTSNPN and CDR2 SVGIG come from the germline V gene (reference sequence). The CDR3 DNA reads TGTGCCTGGAGTGTATTGGGCAGGGGGAACACCGGGGAGCTGTTTTTT. Protein product: CAWSVLGRGNTGELFF.

This rearrangement joins TRBV7-2 to TRBJ1-3, with a tentative D call TRBD1 (5 bases). Trimming pared 4 bases from V and 5 bases from J, leaving 15 bases between. The V gene's germline CDR1 is SGHTA and CDR2 FQGNSA. This CDR3 contains 15 residues. CDR3 sequence (DNA): TGTGCCAGCAGCTCGTCGGGGGTTGGGCGAAACACCATATATTTT. Its translation: CASSSSGVGRNTIYF.

Only a few counts were recorded for this clone. This chain joins TRBV30 and TRBJ1-1; 7 bases map to TRBD1. The junction had 8 bases not matched to a gene; V was cut back by 7 bases and J by 0 bases. This CDR3 spans 14 amino acids. Germline V gives CDR1 GTSNPN, CDR2 SVGIG (reference sequence). The CDR3 loop reads CAFNRGGMNTEAFF. In nucleotides, the CDR3 is TGTGCCTTCAACAGGGGAGGGATGAACACTGAAGCTTTCTTT.

V usage is TRBV11-2 and J usage is TRBJ1-2; D possibly corresponds to TRBD1 (5 bases). CDR3 length equals 15 residues. Trimming removed 3 bases from V and 5 bases from J, with 16 bases in between. The germline gives CDR1 SGHAT, CDR2 FQNNGV. The CDR3 bases are TGTGCCAGCAGCTTCCTTCACGGGACGGATTATGGCTACACCTTC. Translated: CASSFLHGTDYGYTF.

The rearrangement links TRBV18 to TRBJ2-7, with 8 bases identical to TRBD1. CDR1 is KGHSH and CDR2 is LQKENI in the germline V gene. The CDR3 runs to 13 residues. The trim removed 4 bases at V and 3 bases at J, leaving 2 bases unmatched. The CDR3 DNA is TGTGCCAGCTCACGCGGGACAGGCTACGAGCAGTACGTC. The encoded protein is CASSRGTGYEQYV.

The chain employs TRBV4-1 and TRBJ1-4; tentatively, D is TRBD1 (6 bases). The V and J ends lost 4 bases and 8 bases respectively, with 23 bases between them. CDR1 is MGHRA and CDR2 is YSYEKL in the germline V gene. The CDR3 covers 17 residues. The CDR3 sequence is CASSRGPVMGTGEKLFF. The DNA for the CDR3 is TGCGCCAGCAGCCGCGGGCCCGTAATGGGTACAGGGGAAAAACTGTTTTTT.

CDR3 sequence (DNA): TGTGCCAGCAGTATATTCCAAACAGGGGGCACAGATACGCAGTATTTT. Amino acid sequence: CASSIFQTGGTDTQYF. V usage is TRBV5-6 and J usage is TRBJ2-3, with 7 nucleotides matching TRBD1. Germline lookup yields CDR1 SGHDT and CDR2 YYEEEE. The CDR3 extends over 16 amino acids. The ends lost 5 bases at V and 1 base at J; junction bases unmatched: 10.

This clone was found a few times. The V call is TRBV7-2, the J call TRBJ2-1, with D hard to call. The CDR3 is 14 residues long. The V end was cut by 3 bases, the J end by 0 bases, with 6 bases between. CDR1 is SGHTA, CDR2 FQGNSA, per germline. The CDR3 DNA is TGTGCCAGCAGCTTGGGGTCCTCCTACAATGAGCAGTTCTTC. Encoded protein: CASSLGSSYNEQFF.

Only one count was recorded for this clone. The rearrangement uses TRBV18 and TRBJ2-1, with 10 bases that match TRBD1. Germline V CDR1 and CDR2: KGHSH, LQKENI. This CDR3 has 14 amino acids. V was pared by 6 bases and J by 6 bases, with 5 bases of the junction left unmatched. Here the CDR3 reads CASSTGQGSNEQFF. DNA for the CDR3: TGTGCCAGCTCCACGGGACAGGGGAGCAATGAGCAGTTCTTC.

This clone was seen only a few times. V is TRBV30 and J is TRBJ1-5, with no clear D. Trimming left V 2 bases short and J 5 bases short, with 7 bases between. Germline V gene data show CDR1 as GTSNPN and CDR2 as SVGIG (reference sequence). CDR3 size: 12 residues. The CDR3 DNA reads as TGTGCCTGGAGTAGGGATGATCAGCCCCAGCATTTT. It specifies CAWSRDDQPQHF.

The chain joins TRBV6-1 to TRBJ2-1; 7 bases match TRBD2. After removal of 7 bases from V and 0 bases from J, the junction contained 3 bases not matched to a gene. Germline-derived CDR1 and CDR2 are MNHNS and SASEGT. The CDR3 contains 14 residues. CDR3 protein: CASIRLASYNEQFF. The CDR3 region has the DNA TGTGCCAGCATAAGACTAGCCTCCTACAATGAGCAGTTCTTC.

CDR3 in amino acids: CASSLEPGLRQFF. CDR3 coding DNA: TGTGCCAGCAGCTTAGAACCGGGATTACGGCAGTTCTTC. The V call is TRBV11-3, the J call TRBJ2-1, with D perhaps matching TRBD2 (5 bases). The germline V gene encodes CDR1 SGHNT and CDR2 YENEEA. Trimming pared 0 bases from V and 12 bases from J, leaving 12 bases between. This CDR3 contains 13 residues.

The J gene is TRBJ2-1, the V gene TRBV11-3, with 7 bases aligning to TRBD1. The length of the CDR3 is 15 residues. The ends lost 5 bases at V and 7 bases at J; junction bases unmatched: 11. Per germline, CDR1 SGHNT and CDR2 YENEEA. DNA of the CDR3: TGTGCCAGCAGCCACCGGGACAGAAAAGGGAATGAGCAGTTCTTC. Translation: CASSHRDRKGNEQFF.

CDR3 residues: CASSLESSGYEKLFF. CDR3 nucleotides: TGTGCCAGCAGCTTGGAGTCCTCTGGCTATGAAAAACTGTTTTTT. The chain is built from TRBV5-4 and TRBJ1-4, with D unclear. This CDR3 contains 15 residues. Between the trimmed V and J ends, which lost 0 bases and 6 bases, there was a span of 12 bases. Per germline, CDR1 SGHNT and CDR2 YYREEE (reference sequence). The entire variable domain, with the rest obtained from reference TRBV5-4 and TRBJ1-4, is as follows: ETGVTQSPTHLIKTRGQQVTLRCSSQSGHNTVSWYQQALGQGPQFIFQYYREEENGRGNFPPRFSGLQFPNYSSELNVNALELDDSALYLCASSLESSGYEKLFFGSGTQLSVL.

This clone was picked up a small number of times. CDR3: CASSYSRDGVYEQYF. In nucleotides, the CDR3 is TGTGCCAGCAGTTACTCGCGGGACGGAGTCTACGAGCAGTACTTC. The gene calls are TRBV6-6 and TRBJ2-7; TRBD2 might be the D (6 bases). Trimming cost V 0 bases and J 3 bases, with 12 bases left between them. The CDR3 runs to 15 residues. In germline, CDR1 is MNHNY, CDR2 SVGAGI (reference sequence).

The J gene is TRBJ1-5, the V gene TRBV11-3, with D possibly TRBD1 on 6 matching bases. Germline V gives CDR1 SGHNT, CDR2 YENEEA. This CDR3 has 14 residues. V shed 5 bases and J shed 3 bases, with 11 bases lying between them. In DNA, the CDR3 is TGTGCCAGCAGCCTGACAGGTCCCAATCAGCCCCAGCATTTT. Its protein product is CASSLTGPNQPQHF.